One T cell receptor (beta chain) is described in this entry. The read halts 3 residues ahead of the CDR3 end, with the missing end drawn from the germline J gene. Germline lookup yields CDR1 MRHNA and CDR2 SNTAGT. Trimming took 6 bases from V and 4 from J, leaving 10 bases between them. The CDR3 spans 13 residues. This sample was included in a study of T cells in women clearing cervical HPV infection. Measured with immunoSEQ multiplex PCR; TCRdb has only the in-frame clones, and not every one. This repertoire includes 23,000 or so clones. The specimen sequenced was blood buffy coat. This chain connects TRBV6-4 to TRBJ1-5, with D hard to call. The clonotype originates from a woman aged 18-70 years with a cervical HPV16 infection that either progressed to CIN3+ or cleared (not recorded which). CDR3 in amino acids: CASSPSINQPQHF. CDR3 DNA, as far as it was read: TGTGCCAGCAGCCCCAGTATTAATCAGCCC.